This T cell receptor beta chain was sequenced in a study of cytomegalovirus exposure and HLA in healthy donors. Across the whole study: The roughly 120 validation repertoires matched the roughly 700 first-cohort repertoires in platform, a later analysis reported.

In regard to this clone: No antigen is known for it.

Using immunoSEQ multiplex PCR, the repertoire was profiled, and TCRdb retains in-frame clones only, with some absent. The table includes roughly 150,000 clones, about 95% detected once. Study results and caveats: Most observed TCR sequences were rare, whereas some public TCRs were detected in many donors. Subsequent analysis showed first-cohort TCR clusters tending to co-occur in around 110 validation repertoires. A list of roughly 160 TCR beta chains associated with cytomegalovirus was given.

Per the germline V gene, CDR1 is SNHLY and CDR2 is FYNNEI. The CDR3 is 15 amino acids. J was trimmed by 4 bases and V by 1 base; bases with no gene match: 7. Input material: PBMCs. This receptor was obtained from a man younger than 35 in good health and CMV-seropositive. The chain employs TRBV2 and TRBJ2-7, with 7 bases that match TRBD2. The CDR3 region is CASSEGIASGYEQYF. CDR3 in DNA: TGTGCCAGCAGTGAAGGAATCGCTAGCGGTTACGAGCAGTACTTC.